A single sample gave rise to the 25 T cell receptor beta chains below, sequenced in a study of T cells in Graves' hyperthyroidism and ophthalmopathy. Researchers amplified the TCR beta CDR3 regions from RNA transcripts. The TCR CDR3 was amplified in a first-round RT-PCR using the HTBI primer set. Via MiXCR, TCRdb re-called the multiplex PCR reads, giving one row per CDR3 protein. The sample lists about 580,000 distinct CDR3 sequences, about 15% occurring once. The source material was blood. These TCRs come from a young woman with Graves' hyperthyroidism that later progressed to Graves' ophthalmopathy.

This clonotype appeared many times. The gene calls are TRBV24-1 and TRBJ1-5; D is ambiguous. V was shortened by 0 bases and J by 7 bases, with 6 bases between the two germline ends. Per germline, CDR1 KGHDR and CDR2 SFDVKD. CDR3 size: 13 residues. This CDR3 is CATSDLFYQPQHF. CDR3 DNA: TGTGCCACCAGTGATTTGTTTTACCAGCCCCAGCATTTT.

The table lists this clonotype with many counts. This chain uses TRBV2 with TRBJ2-7; the match to TRBD2 covers 8 bases. Unmatched junction bases numbered 11, after V lost 9 bases and J lost 4 bases. The CDR3 length is 14 residues. Germline CDR1 is SNHLY and CDR2 is FYNNEI. The CDR3 coding sequence is TGTGCCAGAAGAGATAGCGGGAATTCGTACGAGCAGTACTTC. This sequence encodes CARRDSGNSYEQYF. Based on the CDR3 plus reference TRBV2 and TRBJ2-7, the full variable domain is EPEVTQTPSHQVTQMGQEVILRCVPISNHLYFYWYRQILGQKVEFLVSFYNNEISEKSEIFDDQFSVERPDGSNFTLKIRSTKLEDSAMYFCARRDSGNSYEQYFGPGTRLTVT.

This clonotype was counted many times. This chain connects TRBV11-2 to TRBJ2-1; the D is unclear. The CDR3 spans 16 residues. Trimming removed 5 bases from V and 6 bases from J, with 20 bases in between. Looked up from germline, CDR1 is SGHAT and CDR2 is FQNNGV. The CDR3 DNA reads as TGTGCCAGCAGCCCTCCAAGTTGGTCCATTAGCAATGAGCAGTTCTTC. It is translated as CASSPPSWSISNEQFF.

The chain links TRBV6-1 to TRBJ1-5, with TRBD1 matching 9 bases. The V and J ends lost 8 bases and 6 bases, in that order; junction bases with no gene match: 11. The CDR3 runs 15 residues. Germline lookup yields CDR1 MNHNS and CDR2 SASEGT. The chain's CDR3 is CASGHDRGSGQPQHF. The DNA for the CDR3 is TGTGCCAGCGGGCATGACAGGGGGTCAGGTCAGCCCCAGCATTTT.

This clonotype has just a few counts. The chain employs TRBV6-1 and TRBJ1-1; 7 nucleotides match TRBD1. V lost 6 bases and J lost 7; bases outside the gene matches: 11. This CDR3 has 14 residues. From germline, CDR1 is MNHNS and CDR2 SASEGT. The chain's CDR3 is CASRMTGSDGEAFF. The CDR3 region has the DNA TGTGCCAGCAGGATGACAGGGAGTGATGGTGAAGCTTTCTTT.

This clonotype was counted ten times or more. The V gene is TRBV2, the J gene TRBJ2-5; 9 nucleotides agree with TRBD1. With 4 bases clipped from V and 4 bases from J, the junction kept 10 bases outside the gene matches. CDR3 size: 16 residues. Germline loops: CDR1 SNHLY, CDR2 FYNNEI. This CDR3 reads CASSAYWTGEGETQYF. The CDR3 bases are TGTGCCAGCAGTGCCTACTGGACAGGGGAGGGAGAGACCCAGTACTTC.

V gene TRBV5-4 combines with J gene TRBJ1-5, with D possibly matching TRBD1 (5 bases). The CDR3 extends over 14 amino acids. Germline values: CDR1 SGHNT, CDR2 YYREEE (reference sequence). V lost 4 bases and J lost 7, with 15 bases in between. This CDR3 reads CASSTDGGGQPQHF. The CDR3 DNA follows: TGTGCCAGCAGCACGGACGGGGGAGGGCAGCCCCAGCATTTT.

The table lists this clonotype with a few counts. The chain uses TRBV7-6 and TRBJ1-5, with a tentative D call TRBD1 (6 bases). V lost 3 bases and J lost 3, with 15 bases in between. CDR1 SGHVS and CDR2 FNYEAQ come from the germline V gene. The CDR3 has 16 amino acids. CDR3 DNA: TGTGCCAGCAGCTTGGGCCCTCAGGGGAACAATCAGCCCCAGCATTTT. It is translated as CASSLGPQGNNQPQHF.

This clonotype showed up just a few times. This chain uses TRBV10-1 with TRBJ2-7, with D hard to call. The CDR3 has 13 amino acids. Looked up from germline, CDR1 is WNHNN and CDR2 is SYGVQD (reference sequence). Trimming removed 2 bases at V and 2 bases at J, with 7 bases between. The DNA for the CDR3 is TGCGCCAGCAGTGAGGGCAGAACCTACGAGCAGTACTTC. Amino acid sequence: CASSEGRTYEQYF.

The table lists this clonotype with many counts. This chain uses TRBV28 with TRBJ1-5; D remains unclear. Trimming took off 6 bases at V and 6 bases at J, with 18 bases between the two ends. CDR1 MDHEN and CDR2 SYDVKM come from the germline V gene. The CDR3 sequence is 15 residues long. The CDR3 loop is CASRHPVSLGQPQHF. CDR3 coding DNA: TGTGCCAGCAGACACCCTGTTAGTCTCGGTCAGCCCCAGCATTTT.

The chain couples TRBV3-1 to TRBJ2-7; D is unclear. Germline loops: CDR1 LGHDT, CDR2 YNNKEL (reference sequence). The CDR3 length is 15 residues. V was pared by 3 bases and J by 7 bases, with 19 bases between. CDR3 loop: CASSHRTLRSEEQYF. DNA for the CDR3: TGTGCCAGCAGCCACCGGACCCTCCGGTCGGAAGAGCAGTACTTC.

This clonotype was detected many times. V and J are TRBV11-3 and TRBJ1-1; TRBD1 might be the D (6 bases). Germline loops: CDR1 SGHNT, CDR2 YENEEA. V was trimmed by 3 bases and J by 6 bases, leaving 17 bases between them. This CDR3 region has 15 residues. The CDR3 DNA sequence: TGTGCCAGCAGCTTTTTCCTTCAGGGGAGGGCTGAAGCTTTCTTT. This translates into CASSFFLQGRAEAFF.

This clonotype came up a few times. The V and J genes are TRBV5-4 and TRBJ1-1; D is undetermined. V gave up 7 bases and J gave up 1 base, with 11 bases separating them. CDR3 length equals 13 residues. Per germline, CDR1 SGHNT and CDR2 YYREEE (reference sequence). CDR3 nucleotide sequence: TGTGCCAGCGGTAGGGAGACGAACACTGAAGCTTTCTTT. Translating it yields CASGRETNTEAFF. The variable domain in full, completed from reference TRBV5-4 and TRBJ1-1, reads ETGVTQSPTHLIKTRGQQVTLRCSSQSGHNTVSWYQQALGQGPQFIFQYYREEENGRGNFPPRFSGLQFPNYSSELNVNALELDDSALYLCASGRETNTEAFFGQGTRLTVV.

In its sample, this clonotype was seen many times. The chain has TRBV28 and TRBJ2-3, with 8 nucleotides matching TRBD2. This CDR3 comprises 18 residues. Trimming took 3 bases from V and 2 from J; bases not matched to a gene: 13. Germline CDR1 MDHEN, CDR2 SYDVKM. The CDR3 is CASSFKKGGRRFTDTQYF. The CDR3 bases are TGTGCCAGCAGTTTCAAAAAGGGCGGGAGGCGTTTCACAGATACGCAGTATTTT.

This clonotype was detected many times. The J gene is TRBJ2-1, the V gene TRBV6-1; 13 nucleotides line up with TRBD2. The length of the CDR3 is 16 residues. V was clipped by 2 bases and J by 10 bases; unmatched bases: 8. Germline CDR1 is MNHNS and CDR2 is SASEGT. The DNA of the CDR3 is TGTGCCAGCAGTGAACCGGGACTAGCGGGAAAGGGAGAGCAGTTCTTC. It translates to CASSEPGLAGKGEQFF.

This clonotype appeared many times. The chain uses TRBV29-1 and TRBJ2-7; unclear D gene. The CDR3 totals 13 residues. The V gene's germline CDR1 is SQVTM and CDR2 ANQGSEA. Trimming removed 2 bases at V and 3 bases at J, with 11 bases between. The CDR3 is CSVETGPNYEQYF. The DNA of the CDR3 is TGCAGCGTTGAAACGGGTCCTAACTACGAGCAGTACTTC.

This clonotype has just a few counts. A much larger clone is a single base away; this may be a read error. This chain uses TRBV20-1 with TRBJ2-7; tentatively, D is TRBD1 (5 bases). V was cut by 3 bases and J by 1 base, with 13 bases left in between. The germline V gene has CDR1 DFQATT and CDR2 SNEGSKA (reference sequence). The CDR3 has 14 residues. The CDR3 sequence: CSARNWGPSYEQYF. In DNA form, the CDR3 reads TGCAGTGCTAGGAACTGGGGCCCTTCCTACGAGCAGTACTTC.

The V call is TRBV3-1, the J call TRBJ2-2; maybe TRBD2 (5 bases). The V gene lost 7 bases and the J gene lost 2 bases, with 11 bases spanning the gap. This CDR3 is built from 14 residues. Germline V lookup: CDR1 LGHDT, CDR2 YNNKEL (reference sequence). The CDR3 DNA reads as TGTGCCAGCAAGGTCGCGGGCAACACCGGGGAGCTGTTTTTT. It translates to CASKVAGNTGELFF. The full variable domain, completed using reference TRBV3-1 and TRBJ2-2, is DTAVSQTPKYLVTQMGNDKSIKCEQNLGHDTMYWYKQDSKKFLKIMFSYNNKELIINETVPNRFSPKSPDKAHLNLHINSLELGDSAVYFCASKVAGNTGELFFGEGSRLTVL.

This clonotype was found a few times. The chain combines TRBV7-2 with TRBJ1-1; a possible D gene is TRBD1 (6 bases). Trimming left V 5 bases short and J 0 bases short, with 19 bases between. The CDR3 totals 17 residues. Germline CDR1 reads SGHTA; CDR2 reads FQGNSA. In DNA, the CDR3 is TGTGCCAGCAGCACAAGAGGGGCAGGGGTCATGAACACTGAAGCTTTCTTT. Amino acids: CASSTRGAGVMNTEAFF.

This clonotype was found many times. The chain combines TRBV28 with TRBJ1-2; no clear D gene. Germline lookup yields CDR1 MDHEN and CDR2 SYDVKM. The V end was cut by 5 bases, the J end by 0 bases, with 16 bases between. The CDR3 has 16 amino acids. The CDR3 DNA follows: TGTGCCAGCAGTGCCTATGGGCAGTCCGCTAACTATGGCTACACCTTC. Its translation: CASSAYGQSANYGYTF.

The chain employs TRBV27 and TRBJ1-2; no clear D gene. The CDR3 is 13 residues long. CDR1 MNHEY and CDR2 SMNVEV come from the germline V gene (reference sequence). The V and J ends lost 0 bases and 4 bases respectively, with 6 bases between them. The CDR3 DNA reads TGTGCCAGCAGTTTATCGAGCAGCTATGGCTACACCTTC. The encoded protein is CASSLSSSYGYTF.

Ten or more counts support this clonotype. The CDR3 nucleotides are TGTGCCTGGAGAAAGACAGGGGCTGGGGCCAACGTCCTGACTTTC. Amino acid sequence: CAWRKTGAGANVLTF. This sequence joins TRBV30 and TRBJ2-6, with 8 bases lining up with TRBD1. V dropped 3 bases and J dropped 2; count of bases not matched to a gene: 3. Germline CDR1 reads GTSNPN; CDR2 reads SVGIG (reference sequence). This CDR3 has 15 amino acids. Looking up the rest from reference TRBV30 and TRBJ2-6 gives the full variable domain: SQTIHQWPATLVQPVGSPLSLECTVEGTSNPNLYWYRQAAGRGLQLLFYSVGIGQISSEVPQNLSASRPQDRQFILSSKKLLLSDSGFYLCAWRKTGAGANVLTFGAGSRLTVL.

This clonotype has more than one count but fewer than ten. The V call is TRBV20-1, the J call TRBJ2-7, with a weak D call TRBD1 (5 bases). From germline, CDR1 is DFQATT and CDR2 SNEGSKA (reference sequence). Deletions cut 1 base from V and 5 bases from J, with 12 bases between. CDR3 length: 13 amino acids. The CDR3 DNA follows: TGCAGTGCTAGAGTAGGGGTGAATCACGAGCAGTACTTC. It codes for CSARVGVNHEQYF.

This clonotype has ten or more counts. This chain joins TRBV12-3 or TRBV12-4 and TRBJ2-1; D is unresolved. The CDR3 spans 13 residues. Trimming cost V 6 bases and J 5 bases, with 11 bases left between them. CDR3 DNA: TGTGCCAGCAGCCCAGACTGGGACAATGAGCAGTTCTTC. Translated, it gives CASSPDWDNEQFF.

V gene TRBV6-4 combines with J gene TRBJ2-1, with D possibly TRBD2 on 7 matching bases. V lost 4 bases and J lost 2, with 12 bases in between. In germline, CDR1 is MRHNA, CDR2 SNTAGT. This CDR3 has 15 residues. The CDR3 loop is CASSVSGTTYNEQFF. Here the CDR3 DNA reads TGTGCCAGCAGTGTGAGCGGGACAACCTACAATGAGCAGTTCTTC.